One sample yielded the 25 T cell receptor beta chains listed below, sequenced in a study of T cells in Graves' hyperthyroidism and ophthalmopathy. Amplification targeted TCR beta CDR3 regions from RNA transcripts. The TCR CDR3 first-round RT-PCR relied on the HTBI primer set. MiXCR was run by TCRdb on the multiplex PCR reads, yielding one entry per CDR3 protein. The sample contains hundreds of thousands of distinct CDR3 sequences, roughly 14% of which appear only once. Sequenced sample: blood. These receptors were taken from a woman aged 45-59 years with Graves' ophthalmopathy.

The gene calls are TRBV7-9 and TRBJ2-1; a possible D gene is TRBD1 (6 bases). Germline CDR1 SEHNR, CDR2 FQNEAQ (reference sequence). Trimming shortened V by 8 bases and J by 3 bases, and 17 bases separated the two germline ends. This CDR3 contains 15 residues. CDR3 DNA sequence: TGTGCCAGCTTGCCACAGGGTATACTCTACAATGAGCAGTTCTTC. It codes for CASLPQGILYNEQFF.

There are many counts of this clonotype. The V and J genes are TRBV2 and TRBJ1-5, with D perhaps TRBD1 (5 bases). Germline V gives CDR1 SNHLY, CDR2 FYNNEI. V was clipped by 4 bases and J by 1 base, with 11 bases between them. The CDR3 length is 15 residues. CDR3 loop: CASSGGVQSNQPQHF. The CDR3 DNA is TGTGCCAGCAGTGGGGGGGTTCAAAGCAATCAGCCCCAGCATTTT.

The rearrangement uses TRBV20-1 and TRBJ2-5, with 9 bases matching TRBD1. Germline assignment: CDR1 DFQATT and CDR2 SNEGSKA (reference sequence). The V and J ends lost 6 bases and 5 bases, in that order; junction bases with no gene match: 13. The length of the CDR3 is 15 residues. CDR3 coding DNA: TGCAGTGCAGGGGCGACAGGGGGAAATGTGGAGACCCAGTACTTC. This sequence encodes CSAGATGGNVETQYF.

The chain carries TRBV24-1 and TRBJ2-1, with a weak D call TRBD2 (6 bases). The CDR3 length is 19 residues. Germline V gene data show CDR1 as KGHDR and CDR2 as SFDVKD. Trimming removed 0 bases at V and 0 bases at J, with 17 bases between. For the CDR3, the DNA is TGTGCCACCAGTGATTTGCAGGCTAGCGCCCTTAGCTCCTACAATGAGCAGTTCTTC. It codes for CATSDLQASALSSYNEQFF.

The chain uses TRBV30 and TRBJ2-7, with a tentative D call TRBD2 (6 bases). CDR1 is GTSNPN and CDR2 is SVGIG in the germline V gene (reference sequence). The CDR3 extends over 14 amino acids. Trimming removed 5 bases from V and 5 bases from J, with 19 bases in between. CDR3 bases: TGTGCCTGGGCCCTTAAGGGGTCTAGCGACGAGCAGTACTTC. Protein sequence: CAWALKGSSDEQYF.

This clonotype has a count of ten or more. J is TRBJ2-3 and V is TRBV2; D may be TRBD2 (7 bases). The germline V and J ends were trimmed by 2 bases and 6 bases, with 9 bases remaining between them. From germline, CDR1 is SNHLY and CDR2 FYNNEI. There are 13 residues in the CDR3. The CDR3 coding sequence is TGTGCCAGCAGTGAACGGGGGGCCGATACGCAGTATTTT. Translation gives CASSERGADTQYF. The full variable domain, rest sourced from reference TRBV2 and TRBJ2-3, is EPEVTQTPSHQVTQMGQEVILRCVPISNHLYFYWYRQILGQKVEFLVSFYNNEISEKSEIFDDQFSVERPDGSNFTLKIRSTKLEDSAMYFCASSERGADTQYFGPGTRLTVL.

Only a few counts were recorded for this clonotype. V and J are TRBV28 and TRBJ1-2, with 9 bases lining up with TRBD1. Germline CDR1 reads MDHEN; CDR2 reads SYDVKM. Losses at the gene ends were 5 bases for V and 8 bases for J; bases not matched to a gene: 15. The CDR3 is made up of 16 amino acids. Here the CDR3 DNA reads TGTGCCAGCAGTCCCGGATGGGGACAGGGCCCGGGGGGCTACACCTTC. Its protein is CASSPGWGQGPGGYTF.

Many counts were recorded for this clonotype. V usage is TRBV12-3 or TRBV12-4 and J usage is TRBJ2-5; 12 positions agree with TRBD2. V was pared by 6 bases and J by 1 base, with 9 bases of the junction left unmatched. This CDR3 has 17 residues. CDR3 coding DNA: TGTGCCAGCAGCGGGACTAGCGGGCCCTACCTCCAAGAGACCCAGTACTTC. It is translated as CASSGTSGPYLQETQYF.

This clonotype has a count of ten or more. The chain joins TRBV11-1 to TRBJ2-7; D might be TRBD2 (5 bases). The CDR3 has 17 amino acids. Trimming pared 1 base from V and 0 bases from J, leaving 16 bases between. Germline V gene sequence: CDR1 SGHAT, CDR2 FQDESV (reference sequence). CDR3 in amino acids: CASSLGVSGLNSYEQYF. The CDR3 nucleotides are TGTGCCAGCAGCTTAGGGGTGAGCGGCCTCAACTCCTACGAGCAGTACTTC.

This clonotype was observed many times. The rearrangement links TRBV7-2 to TRBJ2-3, with a tentative D call TRBD2 (5 bases). Germline V gives CDR1 SGHTA, CDR2 FQGNSA. The CDR3 has 15 residues. With 4 bases removed from V and 6 bases from J, the gap between germline ends came to 17 bases. The CDR3 region is CASSYIIPGEDTQYF. The CDR3 nucleotides read TGTGCCAGCAGCTATATCATCCCCGGGGAGGATACGCAGTATTTT.

This clonotype was found many times. The chain links TRBV19 to TRBJ1-5; 9 bases are shared with TRBD1. The germline V gene encodes CDR1 LNHDA and CDR2 SQIVND (reference sequence). V was pared by 9 bases and J by 4 bases, with 4 bases of the junction left unmatched. The CDR3 is 13 amino acids. CDR3 loop: CASSDRGNQPQHF. CDR3 sequence (DNA): TGTGCCAGCAGCGACAGGGGGAATCAGCCCCAGCATTTT.

This clonotype was picked up many times. The CDR3 sequence: CASSRPERSTGELFF. CDR3 DNA sequence: TGTGCCAGCAGCCGACCGGAGCGAAGCACCGGGGAGCTGTTTTTT. This rearrangement joins TRBV7-9 to TRBJ2-2; the D is unclear. Germline V gene sequence: CDR1 SEHNR, CDR2 FQNEAQ (reference sequence). V lost 5 bases to trimming and J lost 4 bases, with 14 bases between them. The CDR3 is 15 residues long.

This chain links TRBV7-9 with TRBJ2-2, with D unresolved. CDR1 is SEHNR and CDR2 is FQNEAQ in the germline V gene (reference sequence). V shed 5 bases and J shed 0 bases, with 19 bases lying between them. CDR3 size: 18 residues. The DNA of the CDR3 is TGTGCCAGCAGCCGATTAGGCTTAGGAAAAACGAACACCGGGGAGCTGTTTTTT. This encodes CASSRLGLGKTNTGELFF.

This clonotype was seen many times. The chain employs TRBV28 and TRBJ1-2, with no clear D. The CDR3 is 13 amino acids. Germline CDR1 is MDHEN and CDR2 is SYDVKM. Trimming stripped 4 bases from V and 5 bases from J, with 11 bases between. The CDR3 reads CASSSSIRYGYTF. The CDR3 nucleotides are TGTGCCAGCAGTTCCTCGATTCGATATGGCTACACCTTC.

The rearrangement links TRBV6-1 to TRBJ1-6, with TRBD1 as a possible D gene (6 bases). The CDR3 extends over 17 amino acids. V lost 3 bases and J 0 bases, leaving 12 bases between the germline ends. Germline CDR1 reads MNHNS; CDR2 reads SASEGT. The CDR3 coding sequence is TGTGCCAGCAGTGAGAGACAGGCCAGCTCCTATAATTCACCCCTCCACTTT. Protein: CASSERQASSYNSPLHF.

In its sample, this clonotype was seen many times. This chain joins TRBV28 and TRBJ2-3; TRBD2 matches 7 bases. After removal of 4 bases from V and 1 base from J, the junction contained 14 bases not matched to a gene. CDR3 size: 18 residues. The V gene's germline CDR1 is MDHEN and CDR2 SYDVKM. Here the CDR3 reads CASSSLYGGGRGTDTQYF. The CDR3 DNA reads as TGTGCCAGCAGTTCATTATATGGCGGGGGACGGGGCACAGATACGCAGTATTTT.

Turning to this clonotype: This clone may be a read error of a much larger clone one base away. The V call is TRBV18, the J call TRBJ2-2; TRBD1 agrees at 9 bases. This CDR3 has 15 amino acids. CDR1 is KGHSH and CDR2 is LQKENI in the germline V gene. The CDR3 bases are TGTGCCAGCTCTTACAGGGGGCATCACACCGGGGAGCTGTCTTTT. Protein product: CASSYRGHHTGELSF.

This clonotype was picked up many times. The chain is built from TRBV6-1 and TRBJ1-5; 9 positions agree with TRBD1. In germline, CDR1 is MNHNS, CDR2 SASEGT. CDR3 length: 15 amino acids. Unmatched junction bases numbered 10, after V lost 7 bases and J lost 6 bases. The chain's CDR3 is CASTQDRGSRQPQHF. The DNA for the CDR3 is TGTGCCAGCACCCAGGACAGGGGTAGTCGTCAGCCCCAGCATTTT.

This clonotype was seen ten or more times. This CDR3 reads CASSYGGTGGNEQYF. CDR3 DNA: TGCGCCAGCAGCTATGGCGGGACAGGGGGCAACGAGCAGTACTTC. This chain joins TRBV5-1 and TRBJ2-7; 12 positions agree with TRBD1. The ends lost 3 bases at V and 5 bases at J; junction bases unmatched: 6. The germline CDR1 and CDR2 sequences are SGHRS and YFSETQ. The CDR3 extends over 15 amino acids.

This clonotype was observed many times. The rearrangement joins TRBV28 to TRBJ2-1, with 9 nucleotides matching TRBD2. Looked up from germline, CDR1 is MDHEN and CDR2 is SYDVKM. Trimming removed 6 bases from V and 4 bases from J; junction bases left unmatched: 7. The length of the CDR3 is 15 residues. The CDR3 coding sequence is TGTGCCAGCAGGGGGACTAGCAGAAAGTACAATGAGCAGTTCTTC. It encodes CASRGTSRKYNEQFF.

This clonotype showed up many times. This chain links TRBV3-1 with TRBJ1-2; 10 positions match TRBD1. This CDR3 has 18 amino acids. Unmatched junction bases numbered 12, after V lost 0 bases and J lost 5 bases. From germline, CDR1 is LGHDT and CDR2 YNNKEL (reference sequence). The CDR3 loop is CASSQDQSTGGAFYGYTF. The CDR3 DNA sequence: TGTGCCAGCAGCCAAGATCAGTCGACAGGGGGCGCATTTTATGGCTACACCTTC.

The V gene is TRBV29-1, the J gene TRBJ1-1; weak D call: TRBD1 (5 bases). The CDR3 contains 12 residues. CDR1 is SQVTM, CDR2 ANQGSEA, per germline. The germline V and J ends were trimmed by 4 bases and 5 bases, with 11 bases remaining between them. CDR3 DNA sequence: TGCAGCGTTGTGGGGGGAATGACTGAAGCTTTCTTT. Its protein is CSVVGGMTEAFF.

This clonotype was recorded many times. V usage is TRBV27 and J usage is TRBJ1-2; 8 bases are a match to TRBD1. The CDR3 runs 13 residues. V lost 4 bases and J lost 8; bases outside the gene matches: 6. In germline, CDR1 is MNHEY, CDR2 SMNVEV (reference sequence). The CDR3 nucleotides read TGTGCCAGCAGTTCGGACAGGGCTGGCGGCTACACCTTC. Translation gives CASSSDRAGGYTF.

This clonotype has at least ten counts. The V and J genes are TRBV10-3 and TRBJ2-3; TRBD2 matches at 13 bases. Trimming cost V 6 bases and J 4 bases; bases outside gene matches: 13. This CDR3 is built from 18 residues. From germline, CDR1 is ENHRY and CDR2 SYGVKD. The CDR3 loop reads CAISKGTSGKELSDTQYF. In DNA form, the CDR3 reads TGTGCCATCAGCAAAGGGACTAGCGGGAAAGAGTTGTCAGATACGCAGTATTTT.

The chain is built from TRBV11-1 and TRBJ2-7; a possible D gene is TRBD1 (6 bases). The CDR3 is 14 amino acids. Looked up from germline, CDR1 is SGHAT and CDR2 is FQDESV (reference sequence). The ends were cut back, 0 bases at V and 5 bases at J, with 11 bases in the middle. The CDR3 region is CASSLAYRDHEQYF. CDR3 DNA: TGTGCCAGCAGCTTAGCCTACAGGGACCACGAGCAGTACTTC.